This is a list of T cell receptor beta chains from one sample in a study of Ad26.COV2.S vaccination and SARS-CoV-2 variants. Sequencing was performed with immunoSEQ multiplex PCR; in TCRdb, only in-frame clones are kept and a portion is missing. The profile shows 300,000 to 450,000 clones, 80% to 90% of them singletons. Sample: peripheral blood, taken in a trial of Ad26.COV2.S vaccine versus placebo. These receptor sequences come from a person between 18 and 59 years old who received the Ad26.COV2.S COVID-19 vaccine or a placebo. Both conserved end residues are part of each CDR3. D genes are given only for firm matches. Expanded clones are given a class, and other clones once, few, many or no size at all.

d_call clone_size j_call v_call cdr3_aa cdr3_nt
. . TRBJ2-1 TRBV19 CASSAGTLGGGEQFF TGTGCCAGTAGTGCCGGGACCCTTGGGGGCGGGGAGCAGTTCTTC
TRBD2 . TRBJ2-2 TRBV5-1 CASSFLAGGLNTGELFF TGCGCCAGCAGCTTTTTAGCGGGAGGACTAAACACCGGGGAGCTGTTTTTT
TRBD1 once TRBJ2-2 TRBV29-1 CSVLTGPTNTGELFF TGCAGCGTGTTGACAGGGCCCACGAACACCGGGGAGCTGTTTTTT
TRBD2 . TRBJ2-3 TRBV5-1 CASSLVGGGAIDTQYF TGCGCCAGCAGCTTGGTGGGCGGGGGGGCCATAGATACGCAGTATTTT
TRBD1 . TRBJ1-1 TRBV4-1 CASSLIPGGNTEAFF TGCGCCAGCAGCCTCATACCAGGGGGGAACACTGAAGCTTTCTTT
. . TRBJ2-1 TRBV25-1 CASSEPNNEQFF TGTGCCAGCAGTGAACCGAACAATGAGCAGTTCTTC
. once TRBJ2-6 TRBV6-5 CASSRYQVGANVLTF TGTGCCAGCAGCCGATATCAGGTGGGGGCCAACGTCCTGACTTTC
. . TRBJ2-7 TRBV11-2 CASSPQGRTDPTDF TGTGCCAGCAGCCCACAAGGAAGGACAGACCCCACAGACTTC
. . TRBJ2-1 TRBV5-4 CASSLELARNEQFF TGTGCCAGCAGCTTGGAGCTAGCTCGAAATGAGCAGTTCTTC
. . TRBJ2-5 TRBV27 CASSLLAARGSGETQYF TGTGCCAGCAGCTTACTGGCGGCTAGAGGGTCGGGAGAGACCCAGTACTTC
. . TRBJ1-2 TRBV6-6 CASSPGTRTYGYTF TGTGCCAGCAGCCCCGGGACAAGGACCTATGGCTACACCTTC
. . TRBJ2-3 TRBV7-2 CASSLWGRPADTQYF TGTGCCAGCAGCCTCTGGGGCCGACCGGCAGATACGCAGTATTTT
TRBD1 . TRBJ1-6 TRBV27 CASSLRDRHSSYNSPLHF TGTGCCAGCAGTCTAAGGGACAGGCATTCCTCCTATAATTCACCCCTCCACTTT
. . TRBJ2-2 TRBV30 CAGGVGTFNTGELFF TGTGCCGGTGGGGTTGGGACATTTAACACCGGGGAGCTGTTTTTT
. . TRBJ2-1 TRBV5-6 CASQTWDYNEQFF TGTGCCAGCCAAACTTGGGACTACAATGAGCAGTTCTTC
TRBD1 . TRBJ2-5 TRBV28 CASSLTDRDFDGTQYF TGTGCCAGCAGTTTAACAGACAGGGATTTTGATGGGACCCAGTACTTC
. few TRBJ2-1 TRBV19 CASSIRYNEQFF TGTGCCAGTAGTATACGTTACAATGAGCAGTTCTTC
TRBD2 . TRBJ2-7 TRBV4-1 CASSQTAGGPLNEQYF TGCGCCAGCAGCCAAACAGCGGGAGGGCCCCTGAACGAGCAGTACTTC
. . TRBJ2-1 TRBV24-1 CATSDLRRGVDNEQFF TGTGCCACCAGTGATTTGCGACGGGGTGTGGATAATGAGCAGTTCTTC
. . TRBJ1-1 TRBV5-1 CASSLGPINTEAFF TGCGCCAGCAGCTTGGGACCGATAAACACTGAAGCTTTCTTT
. . TRBJ1-5 TRBV19 CASSIHRARDGGMHQPQHF TGTGCCAGTAGTATCCACCGAGCCCGGGACGGTGGGATGCATCAGCCCCAGCATTTT
. . TRBJ2-2 TRBV20-1 CSASYSGNTGELFF TGCAGTGCTAGTTATAGCGGGAACACCGGGGAGCTGTTTTTT
TRBD2 . TRBJ2-3 TRBV18 CASSPTSGSTDTQYF TGTGCCAGCTCACCGACTAGCGGGAGCACAGATACGCAGTATTTT
. . TRBJ2-2 TRBV10-3 CAISGTNTGELFF TGTGCCATCAGCGGGACCAACACCGGGGAGCTGTTTTTT
. once TRBJ2-7 TRBV5-4 CASSIAQSPYEQYF TGTGCCAGCAGTATAGCACAGAGTCCCTACGAGCAGTACTTC
. . TRBJ1-1 TRBV5-1 CASSIGGEAFF TGCGCCAGCTCGATCGGGGGTGAAGCTTTCTTT
. . TRBJ1-6 TRBV27 CASSLSGTGSPLHF TGTGCCAGCAGTTTATCTGGAACAGGCTCACCCCTCCACTTT
. . TRBJ2-3 TRBV19 CASSIPPSDTQYF TGTGCCAGTAGTATTCCCCCCTCCGATACGCAGTATTTT
. . TRBJ2-7 TRBV28 CASSLFHGPSYEQYF TGTGCCAGCAGTTTGTTTCACGGACCTTCCTACGAGCAGTACTTC
. once TRBJ2-5 TRBV4-3 CASSPVSQETQYF TGCGCCAGCAGCCCAGTCAGCCAAGAGACCCAGTACTTC
TRBD2 . TRBJ2-3 TRBV5-1 CASSVRTSGFTGDTQYF TGCGCCAGCAGCGTAAGGACTAGCGGGTTCACGGGGGATACGCAGTATTTT
. . TRBJ1-5 TRBV24-1 CATSVSGVNQPQHF TGTGCCACCAGTGTTTCAGGAGTAAATCAGCCCCAGCATTTT
. once TRBJ1-2 TRBV7-9 CASSLRVEGYTF TGTGCCAGCAGCTTAAGGGTTGAAGGCTACACCTTC
. . TRBJ2-7 TRBV4-3 CASSPNQGINYEQYF TGCGCCAGCAGCCCAAATCAGGGGATTAACTACGAGCAGTACTTC